Listed below are T cell receptor beta chains from one sample, sequenced in a study of Tregs in tolerant kidney transplant recipients. Some clones are missing from TCRdb's copy, which holds only in-frame ones; the method was immunoSEQ multiplex PCR. Here the sample spans around 75,000 clones, roughly 91% being singletons. This sample comprised CD4+ T cells from blood, obtained before the transplant. These receptors were obtained from a human donor who received a combined kidney and bone marrow transplant. CDR3s include the opening cysteine and the closing phenylalanine or tryptophan. The D gene is left open where the match is weak. The size of a clone is reported for some rows only, either as once, few or many, or as a class for expanded clones.

d_call clone_size j_call v_call cdr3_nt cdr3_aa
- once TRBJ2-3 TRBV6-5 TGTGCCAGCAGGAGTCCCACAGATACGCAGTATTTT CASRSPTDTQYF
- few TRBJ1-5 TRBV28 TGTGCCAGCACCCCGCAGGATCAGCCCCAGCATTTT CASTPQDQPQHF
TRBD2 - TRBJ2-1 TRBV29-1 TGCAGCGTCGATCGAGCGGGAAGCAATGAGCAGTTCTTC CSVDRAGSNEQFF
- - TRBJ2-2 TRBV27 TGTGCCAGCAAGGCTAGTAACACCGGGGAGCTGTTTTTT CASKASNTGELFF
TRBD1 - TRBJ1-4 TRBV11-2 TGTGCCAGCAGCTTAGAGGGCAGGGGGAATGAAAAACTGTTTTTT CASSLEGRGNEKLFF
- - TRBJ2-7 TRBV28 TGTGCCAGCAGTTCTGGCGGAGGAAACAGGGTTGGCGAGCAGTACTTC CASSSGGGNRVGEQYF
- once TRBJ1-2 TRBV18 TGTGCCAGCCAACCCGGAGGATTTTATGGCTACACCTTC CASQPGGFYGYTF
TRBD2 - TRBJ2-1 TRBV30 TGTGCCTGGACCCCAGGGACTAGCGGGGGCAATGAGCAGTTCTTC CAWTPGTSGGNEQFF
- - TRBJ2-1 TRBV7-9 TGTGCCAGCAGCTTCGACAATGAGCAGTTCTTC CASSFDNEQFF
- few TRBJ2-7 TRBV2 TGTGCCAGCAGTGAACAGTTAGCTATCGAGCAGTACTTC CASSEQLAIEQYF
- - TRBJ1-1 TRBV6-6 TGTGCCAGCAGTTACTCGACAGGAGAGACTGAAGCTTTCTTT CASSYSTGETEAFF
- - TRBJ1-4 TRBV7-9 TGTGCCAGCAGCCATGGTCAGATAGGCGGTGCAACTAATGAAAAACTGTTTTTT CASSHGQIGGATNEKLFF
TRBD1 - TRBJ1-4 TRBV19 TGTGCCAGTAGCACTGACAGGGGGCGCATTGAAAAACTGTTTTTT CASSTDRGRIEKLFF
TRBD2 - TRBJ2-3 TRBV27 TGTGCCAGCAGTTTAAAGAAAGCGGGAGGGCCGATTGGTCCCACAGATACGCAGTATTTT CASSLKKAGGPIGPTDTQYF
- - TRBJ2-1 TRBV19 TGTGCCAGTAGTATCGAGTCATGGCAGTTCTTC CASSIESWQFF
TRBD1 - TRBJ1-1 TRBV6-6 TGTGCCAGCCGATACAGGGGGCAGGGGACTGAAGCTTTCTTT CASRYRGQGTEAFF
- - TRBJ1-3 TRBV7-6 TGTGCCAGCAGCCTCGATACAGGGTCTGGAGGAAACACCATATATTTT CASSLDTGSGGNTIYF
- - TRBJ2-2 TRBV21-1 TGTGCCAGCAGCAAAGGCCTAGCGGGAGTAGATACCGGGGAGCTGTTTTTT CASSKGLAGVDTGELFF
TRBD2 - TRBJ2-7 TRBV27 TGTGCCACCCGGCCTTCTAGCGGCTACGAGCAGTACTTC CATRPSSGYEQYF
- once TRBJ2-3 TRBV9 TGTGCCAGCAGCGTAGTATTTAGCGGCACAGATACGCAGTATTTT CASSVVFSGTDTQYF
TRBD1 - TRBJ2-1 TRBV7-9 TGTGCCTTTCCGGGACAGGGGTACAATGAGCAGTTCTTC CAFPGQGYNEQFF
- - TRBJ1-1 TRBV14 TGTGCCAGCAGCCAATCCGGGAGGGTGACTGAAGCTTTCTTT CASSQSGRVTEAFF
TRBD2 few TRBJ2-2 TRBV18 TGTGCCAGCTCACCACGGGGACTAGCGGGAGGCACAAGCGCCGGGGAGCTGTTTTTT CASSPRGLAGGTSAGELFF
TRBD2 once TRBJ2-2 TRBV4-1 TGCGCCAGCAGCCAAGATTATGCCGGGAGGGTGATCGGGGAGCTGTTTTTT CASSQDYAGRVIGELFF
TRBD1 - TRBJ2-7 TRBV28 TGTGCCAGCAGCTTGGCCCTCCGGACAGGGTGGTACGAGCAGTACTTC CASSLALRTGWYEQYF
- - TRBJ1-1 TRBV11-3 TGTGCCAGCAGCTTAGCAGGGGCCACTGAAGCTTTCTTT CASSLAGATEAFF
TRBD2 - TRBJ2-1 TRBV4-3 TGCGCCAGCAGCCAACGTCCCGGGACTAGCGGGAGAGGGAATGAGCAGTTCTTC CASSQRPGTSGRGNEQFF
- - TRBJ2-7 TRBV19 TGTGCCAGTAGTATTAACAGGGACACCTACGAGCAGTACTTC CASSINRDTYEQYF
TRBD2 - TRBJ2-4 TRBV27 TGTGCCAGCAGTTTTCGCGGGACTAGCGGGAGCGCCAAAAACATTCAGTACTTC CASSFRGTSGSAKNIQYF
TRBD2 - TRBJ2-1 TRBV5-1 TGCGCCAGCAGCTTGGCCGGGACTAAGAACAATGAGCAGTTCTTC CASSLAGTKNNEQFF
- - TRBJ2-7 TRBV30 TGTGCCTGGAGTCACGCCGCCAGGGTAGGTTACGAGCAGTACTTC CAWSHAARVGYEQYF
TRBD2 - TRBJ2-1 TRBV27 TGTGCCAGCAGTTTCTGGACTAGCGGGAGGGACAATGAGCAGTTCTTC CASSFWTSGRDNEQFF
TRBD1 once TRBJ2-5 TRBV4-1 TGCGCCAGCAGCCAGGAACAGGGGAGAGAGACCCAGTACTTC CASSQEQGRETQYF
- - TRBJ2-5 TRBV12-5 TGTGCTAGTGGTTTGGTACTGGGGGGTCAAGAGACCCAGTACTTC CASGLVLGGQETQYF
TRBD1 - TRBJ1-1 TRBV4-1 TGCGCCAGCAGCGTACGACAGGGCGTCACTGAAGCTTTCTTT CASSVRQGVTEAFF
- - TRBJ2-3 TRBV6-5 TGTGCCAGCAGTTACTCACGGGGTAGCACAGATACGCAGTATTTT CASSYSRGSTDTQYF
- few TRBJ2-7 TRBV10-1 TGCGCCAGCAGTGACAGGGGCGAGCAGTACTTC CASSDRGEQYF
- once TRBJ2-7 TRBV30 TGTGCCCCCCGCAGGGGTAAGGGCTACGAGCAGTACTTC CAPRRGKGYEQYF
TRBD1 - TRBJ2-7 TRBV6-5 TGTGCCAGCACCAGAGCCGGGACAGGCAGCGAGCAGTACTTC CASTRAGTGSEQYF
TRBD2 - TRBJ2-3 TRBV25-1 TGTGCCAGCAGTGTCAGGCGGGGGAGCACAGATACGCAGTATTTT CASSVRRGSTDTQYF
TRBD1 once TRBJ1-4 TRBV25-1 TGTGCCAGCAGTGAATATGAAGGACAGGGAGATGAAAAACTGTTTTTT CASSEYEGQGDEKLFF
TRBD2 few TRBJ2-7 TRBV9 TGTGCCAGCAGCGTAGGAAGTCCTAGCGGGGTGGTGGCCTACGAGCAGTACTTC CASSVGSPSGVVAYEQYF
- - TRBJ2-2 TRBV7-7 TGTGCTAGCAGCTTGCAGGTTGGGGCCACTGCCGGGGAGCTGTTTTTT CASSLQVGATAGELFF
- once TRBJ1-4 TRBV28 TGTGCCAGCAGCCGCAAGACAGGCACTTCAACTAATGAAAAACTGTTTTTT CASSRKTGTSTNEKLFF
- - TRBJ1-2 TRBV5-4 TGTGCCAGCAGCTCACCCAAAAGACCGGGAGGCTACACCTTC CASSSPKRPGGYTF
- once TRBJ2-7 TRBV7-9 TGTGCCAGCGAAAGACTCGAAAGCTCCTACGAGCAGTACTTC CASERLESSYEQYF
- - TRBJ1-3 TRBV25-1 TGTGCCAGCAGTTACAGCTCTGGAAACACCATATATTTT CASSYSSGNTIYF
TRBD1 - TRBJ1-1 TRBV18 TGTGCCAGCTCACCATCACCGGGACAGGTGAACACTGAAGCTTTCTTT CASSPSPGQVNTEAFF
- - TRBJ1-5 TRBV5-8 TGTGCCAGCAGCTCAAGCGTCCCCCATAGCAATCAGCCCCAGCATTTT CASSSSVPHSNQPQHF
- - TRBJ2-1 TRBV6-1 TGTGCCAGCAGTGATGGGCAGGGGTGGTTCTTC CASSDGQGWFF
- - TRBJ2-1 TRBV19 TGTGCCAGTAGCCTCTTCGGGTCGGGGAGCTCCTACAATGAGCAGTTCTTC CASSLFGSGSSYNEQFF
TRBD2 - TRBJ2-7 TRBV10-3 TGTGCCATCGGGGAGGGGAGGGCGGGTGGCGAGCAGTACTTC CAIGEGRAGGEQYF
- - TRBJ2-7 TRBV18 TGTGCCAGCTCCCTGACAGGGGGCTCTAGCGGGAGTCGGTACGAGCAGTACTTC CASSLTGGSSGSRYEQYF
TRBD1 - TRBJ1-4 TRBV15 TGTGCCACCAGCCCCGGGACAGCGAAGCTTTTTAATGAAAAACTGTTTTTT CATSPGTAKLFNEKLFF
- - TRBJ1-4 TRBV11-2 TGTGCCAGCAGCGTCGGAGCAACTAATGAAAAACTGTTTTTT CASSVGATNEKLFF
- - TRBJ2-7 TRBV28 TGTGCCAGCAGCCCTCAGGGGTTTACCTACGAGCAGTACTTC CASSPQGFTYEQYF
TRBD2 - TRBJ2-1 TRBV6-1 TGTGCCAGCAGTGAACCTTCACGCGTTGCTAGCGGGTACAATGAGCAGTTCTTC CASSEPSRVASGYNEQFF
TRBD2 - TRBJ2-5 TRBV29-1 TGCAGCGTACGACAGGGACTAGCGGGAGGAGAGACCCAGTACTTC CSVRQGLAGGETQYF
- once TRBJ2-2 TRBV7-9 TGTGCCAGCAGCCCCCGTGGCAGTCAGAACACCGGGGAGCTGTTTTTT CASSPRGSQNTGELFF